Below, 6 T cell receptor beta chains from the same sample are listed, as sequenced in a study of shared clonotypes between healthy human individuals. Method: immunoSEQ multiplex PCR; TCRdb's copy keeps in-frame clones and lacks some. The table records more than 2,000,000 clones, approximately 95% of them present only once. The sequenced sample consisted of naive CD4+ T cells from PBMCs. Regarding subset: CD45RA+ positively selected. The receptor set was obtained from a man aged 18 to 30 in good health. Some clones in this sample may be carry-over from other donors' samples.

The V gene is TRBV4-1, the J gene TRBJ1-4, with a possible D match to TRBD1 (5 bases). This CDR3 is 15 amino acids long. With 4 bases removed from V and 8 bases from J, the gap between germline ends came to 17 bases. The V gene's germline CDR1 is MGHRA and CDR2 YSYEKL. The CDR3 nucleotides read TGCGCCAGCAGCCGCGACGGGGCTACGGGGGAAAAACTGTTTTTT. Its protein is CASSRDGATGEKLFF.

Comments on this clone: In the same sample, other DNA sequences code for this CDR3. This rearrangement joins TRBV2 to TRBJ2-1; 11 bases map to TRBD2. V trimming: 1 base; J trimming: 4 bases; junction bases outside the gene matches: 0. Germline loops: CDR1 SNHLY, CDR2 FYNNEI. The CDR3 runs to 15 residues. The CDR3 DNA is TGTGCCAGCAGTGAAGGACTAGCGGGGTACAATGAGCAGTTCTTC. Translating it yields CASSEGLAGYNEQFF.

The chain links TRBV19 to TRBJ2-1; 14 bases fit TRBD2. The CDR3 runs to 17 residues. Losses at the gene ends were 1 base for V and 10 bases for J; bases not matched to a gene: 9. Germline V gene data show CDR1 as LNHDA and CDR2 as SQIVND (reference sequence). The CDR3 DNA sequence: TGTGCCAGTAGTATAGGACTAGCGGGAGGGCCCGGGGGGGAGCAGTTCTTC. It codes for CASSIGLAGGPGGEQFF.

As for this clone: Other DNA sequences in this specimen translate into the identical CDR3. The V call is TRBV5-6, the J call TRBJ2-3; D is uncertain. Germline V lookup: CDR1 SGHDT, CDR2 YYEEEE. This CDR3 region has 11 residues. V was shortened by 4 bases and J by 5 bases, with 5 bases between the two germline ends. The CDR3 sequence: CASSREDTQYF. CDR3 DNA: TGTGCCAGCAGCCGAGAAGATACGCAGTATTTT.

J is TRBJ1-1 and V is TRBV5-1, with 7 bases lining up with TRBD1. The germline gives CDR1 SGHRS, CDR2 YFSETQ. V gave up 3 bases and J gave up 3 bases; unmatched junction bases: 8. This CDR3 spans 15 amino acids. CDR3 nucleotide sequence: TGCGCCAGCAGCTCAACAGGGGCCCAGGACACTGAAGCTTTCTTT. Amino acid sequence: CASSSTGAQDTEAFF.

The chain uses TRBV7-3 and TRBJ1-1; D is uncertain. Germline CDR1 SGHTA, CDR2 FQGTGA. The CDR3 runs to 14 residues. Between the trimmed V and J ends, which lost 5 bases and 6 bases, there was a span of 16 bases. CDR3 protein: CASSPGRTGAEAFF. In DNA form, the CDR3 reads TGTGCCAGCAGCCCAGGACGAACCGGGGCTGAAGCTTTCTTT.